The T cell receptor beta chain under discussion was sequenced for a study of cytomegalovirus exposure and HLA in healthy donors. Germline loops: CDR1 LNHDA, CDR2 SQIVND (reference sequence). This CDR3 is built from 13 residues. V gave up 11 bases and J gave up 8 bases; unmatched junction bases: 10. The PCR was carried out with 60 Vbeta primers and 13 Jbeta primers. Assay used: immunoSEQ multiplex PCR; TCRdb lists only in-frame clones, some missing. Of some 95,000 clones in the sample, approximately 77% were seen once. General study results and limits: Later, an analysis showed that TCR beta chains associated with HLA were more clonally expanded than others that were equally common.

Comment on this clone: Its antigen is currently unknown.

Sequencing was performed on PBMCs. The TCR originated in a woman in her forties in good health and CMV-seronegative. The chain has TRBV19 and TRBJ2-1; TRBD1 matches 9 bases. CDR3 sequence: CAVRDRDMDEQFF. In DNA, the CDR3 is TGTGCCGTCCGGGACAGGGATATGGATGAGCAGTTCTTC. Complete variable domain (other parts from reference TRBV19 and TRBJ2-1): DGGITQSPKYLFRKEGQNVTLSCEQNLNHDAMYWYRQDPGQGLRLIYYSQIVNDFQKGDIAEGYSVSREKKESFPLTVTSAQKNPTAFYLCAVRDRDMDEQFFGPGTRLTVL.